The present TCR beta chain was sequenced within a study of T-cell reconstitution after alpha-beta-depleted transplantation in children. V was pared by 9 bases and J by 5 bases, with 26 bases between. The germline V gene encodes CDR1 MNHNS and CDR2 SASEGT. The CDR3 length is 16 residues. Researchers prepared the TCRbeta library using unique molecular identifiers, the study reports. MiXCR, run by TCRdb on the PCR reads, gives a single entry per CDR3 protein. Here the sample spans roughly 500,000 distinct CDR3 sequences, less than 35% being singletons. This TCR was sampled from a human donor who donated a stem cell graft to a child with aplastic anemia. Sequencing was performed on PBMCs from the stem cell graft donor, taken from the stem cell graft. This rearrangement joins TRBV6-1 to TRBJ2-7; D could derive from TRBD1 or TRBD2 (5 bases each). The DNA of the CDR3 is TGTGCCAGATCGTTCTGCGGAAAGGGGAGTAGCGACGAGCAGTACGTC. This codes for CARSFCGKGSSDEQYV.